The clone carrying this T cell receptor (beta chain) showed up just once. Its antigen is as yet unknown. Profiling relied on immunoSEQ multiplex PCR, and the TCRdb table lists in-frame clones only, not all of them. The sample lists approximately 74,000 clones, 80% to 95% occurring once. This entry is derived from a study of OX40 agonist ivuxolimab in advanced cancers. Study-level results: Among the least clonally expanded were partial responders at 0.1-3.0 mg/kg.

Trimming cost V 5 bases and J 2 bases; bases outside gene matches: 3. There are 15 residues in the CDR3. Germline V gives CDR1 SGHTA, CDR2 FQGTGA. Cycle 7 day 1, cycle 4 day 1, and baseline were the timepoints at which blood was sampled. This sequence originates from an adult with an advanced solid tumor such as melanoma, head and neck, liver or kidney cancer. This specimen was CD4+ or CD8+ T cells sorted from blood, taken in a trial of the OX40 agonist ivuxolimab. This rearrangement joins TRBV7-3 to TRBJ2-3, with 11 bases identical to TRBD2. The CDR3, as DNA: TGTGCCAGCAGCCAGGGACTAGCGGACACAGATACGCAGTATTTT. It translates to CASSQGLADTDTQYF.